Listed here are 16 T cell receptor beta chains from one sample, sequenced in a study of long-term antiretroviral therapy in people with HIV. The assay, immunoSEQ v3.0, was run at survey level. Sequencing was performed with immunoSEQ multiplex PCR; in TCRdb, only in-frame clones are kept and a portion is missing. The sample holds about 18,000 clones; less than 80% are singletons and the top ten take approximately 13%. The sample consisted of unsorted PBMCs, taken 0.3 years after starting antiretroviral therapy. These receptors originate from a woman aged 45-65 years with HIV.

The chain recombines TRBV11-2 with TRBJ2-3; D possibly uses TRBD1 or TRBD2 (5 bases each). The germline CDR1 and CDR2 sequences are SGHAT and FQNNGV. With 4 bases removed from V and 14 bases from J, the gap between germline ends came to 16 bases. This CDR3 comprises 12 residues. The CDR3, as DNA: TGTGCCAGCAGCTCCGGGACCCCCATGCCGTATTTT. It translates to CASSSGTPMPYF.

The genes are TRBV6-1 and TRBJ2-3; TRBD1 aligns across 8 bases. The germline V gene encodes CDR1 MNHNS and CDR2 SASEGT. V was clipped by 8 bases and J by 4 bases; unmatched bases: 2. The CDR3 is 12 residues long. Here the CDR3 reads CASQGAADTQYF. The CDR3 DNA reads as TGTGCCAGCCAGGGGGCGGCAGATACGCAGTATTTT.

This clone was picked up a small number of times. This chain joins TRBV11-3 and TRBJ2-5; 8 bases fit TRBD2. Germline V gene sequence: CDR1 SGHNT, CDR2 YENEEA. V lost 5 bases, J lost 0 bases, and 8 bases stayed unmatched. The CDR3 consists of 16 residues. The CDR3 DNA reads as TGTGCCAGCAGCCTCACTAGCGGCGTCCACCAAGAGACCCAGTACTTC. It translates to CASSLTSGVHQETQYF.

The chain combines TRBV7-2 with TRBJ1-2; the D is unclear. Looked up from germline, CDR1 is SGHTA and CDR2 is FQGNSA. This CDR3 is 13 amino acids long. Trimming took 1 base from V and 0 from J, leaving 3 bases between them. CDR3 in DNA: TGTGCCAGCAGCTTAGAGGCTAACTATGGCTACACCTTC. It codes for CASSLEANYGYTF.

The chain links TRBV4-1 to TRBJ1-2; 7 bases agree with TRBD1. The CDR3 is 16 residues long. The trim removed 4 bases at V and 4 bases at J, leaving 12 bases unmatched. Germline CDR1 and CDR2: MGHRA and YSYEKL. In DNA form, the CDR3 reads TGCGCCAGCAGCCGAGAGGGGACAGCCGACCTCTATGGCTACACCTTC. Translated, it gives CASSREGTADLYGYTF.

The chain links TRBV11-3 to TRBJ1-1; D uncertain. Germline-derived CDR1 and CDR2 are SGHNT and YENEEA. There are 14 residues in the CDR3. V was clipped by 1 base and J by 4 bases, with 10 bases between them. DNA of the CDR3: TGTGCCAGCAGCTTAGGCCGGCAGAGCACTGAAGCTTTCTTT. Amino acids: CASSLGRQSTEAFF.

The V and J genes are TRBV14 and TRBJ1-2; 7 bases map to TRBD1. CDR3 length equals 15 residues. J lost 0 bases, V lost 1 base, and 2 bases had no gene match. Germline CDR1 is SGHDN and CDR2 is FVKESK. Here the CDR3 DNA reads TGTGCCAGCAGCCAAGCGGACAGGCCTAACTATGGCTACACCTTC. Protein: CASSQADRPNYGYTF.

This chain links TRBV5-1 with TRBJ1-3; D gene ambiguous. With 7 bases removed from V and 3 bases from J, the gap between germline ends came to 17 bases. The CDR3 has 15 amino acids. Germline loops: CDR1 SGHRS, CDR2 YFSETQ. The DNA for the CDR3 is TGCGCCAGCGCTACAGAGGGAAACGTTGGAAACACCATATATTTT. Translating it yields CASATEGNVGNTIYF. The variable domain in full, with the rest retrieved from reference TRBV5-1 and TRBJ1-3, is KAGVTQTPRYLIKTRGQQVTLSCSPISGHRSVSWYQQTPGQGLQFLFEYFSETQRNKGNFPGRFSGRQFSNSRSEMNVSTLELGDSALYLCASATEGNVGNTIYFGEGSWLTVV.

The genes are TRBV5-1 and TRBJ1-1, with a weak D call TRBD1 (5 bases). The CDR3 has 14 amino acids. The ends were cut back, 4 bases at V and 1 base at J, with 11 bases in the middle. Germline CDR1 reads SGHRS; CDR2 reads YFSETQ. CDR3 loop: CASSLGAGNTEAFF. The CDR3 DNA reads TGCGCCAGCAGCCTTGGGGCTGGGAACACTGAAGCTTTCTTT.

This sequence joins TRBV5-5 and TRBJ1-6; 8 bases are a match to TRBD1. The CDR3 has 15 amino acids. V was pared by 4 bases and J by 10 bases, with 10 bases of the junction left unmatched. Germline lookup yields CDR1 SGHKS and CDR2 YYEKEE (reference sequence). The CDR3 reads CASSPRQGLGSPLHF. The CDR3 DNA follows: TGTGCCAGCAGCCCAAGACAGGGGTTAGGGTCACCCCTCCACTTT. Supplemented by reference TRBV5-5 and TRBJ1-6, the full variable domain reads DAGVTQSPTHLIKTRGQQVTLRCSPISGHKSVSWYQQVLGQGPQFIFQYYEKEERGRGNFPDRFSARQFPNYSSELNVNALLLGDSALYLCASSPRQGLGSPLHFGNGTRLTVT.

This sequence joins TRBV7-8 and TRBJ2-5; D is unresolved. CDR3 length: 11 amino acids. Trimming left V 1 base short and J 7 bases short, with 4 bases between. CDR1 is SGHVS, CDR2 FQNEAQ, per germline. The DNA of the CDR3 is TGTGCCAGCAGCTTAGAGCTGACCCAGTACTTC. This sequence encodes CASSLELTQYF.

The CDR3 reads CSVEGRFMNTEAFF. The CDR3 DNA sequence: TGCAGCGTTGAAGGGCGGTTCATGAACACTGAAGCTTTCTTT. V is TRBV29-1 and J is TRBJ1-1; no clear D. CDR3 length: 14 residues. The V gene lost 1 base and the J gene lost 0 bases, with 9 bases spanning the gap. Germline V gene sequence: CDR1 SQVTM, CDR2 ANQGSEA.

The chain has TRBV27 and TRBJ1-3, with a possible D match to TRBD1 (5 bases). With 3 bases removed from V and 0 bases from J, the gap between germline ends came to 15 bases. This CDR3 region has 17 residues. Germline lookup yields CDR1 MNHEY and CDR2 SMNVEV (reference sequence). The CDR3 DNA reads TGTGCCAGCAGTTTGGGGGATGGACCCCGCTCTGGAAACACCATATATTTT. Its protein is CASSLGDGPRSGNTIYF.

The rearrangement joins TRBV9 to TRBJ2-1; a weak D match, TRBD2 (5 bases). This CDR3 is built from 13 residues. The V and J ends lost 3 bases and 7 bases respectively, with 11 bases between them. Germline V gene lookup returns CDR1 SGDLS and CDR2 YYNGEE. CDR3 in DNA: TGTGCCAGCAGCGCACTAGATCCAAATGAGCAGTTCTTC. Its translation is CASSALDPNEQFF. Full variable domain (missing parts from reference TRBV9 and TRBJ2-1): DSGVTQTPKHLITATGQRVTLRCSPRSGDLSVYWYQQSLDQGLQFLIQYYNGEERAKGNILERFSAQQFPDLHSELNLSSLELGDSALYFCASSALDPNEQFFGPGTRLTVL.

This clone was seen more than once but under ten times. The chain carries TRBV9 and TRBJ1-1; no firm D call. Germline loops: CDR1 SGDLS, CDR2 YYNGEE. The CDR3 spans 13 residues. V lost 2 bases and J 4 bases, leaving 9 bases between the germline ends. The CDR3 reads CASSVGPITEAFF. CDR3 coding DNA: TGTGCCAGCAGCGTCGGCCCGATCACTGAAGCTTTCTTT.

This chain links TRBV23-1 with TRBJ2-6; D is ambiguous. TRBV23-1 is an open reading frame, and its role is uncertain. Trimming removed 3 bases from V and 0 bases from J, with 6 bases in between. CDR3 size: 15 residues. CDR3 loop: CASSHWISGANVLTF. CDR3 sequence (DNA): TGCGCCAGCAGTCACTGGATCTCTGGGGCCAACGTCCTGACTTTC.